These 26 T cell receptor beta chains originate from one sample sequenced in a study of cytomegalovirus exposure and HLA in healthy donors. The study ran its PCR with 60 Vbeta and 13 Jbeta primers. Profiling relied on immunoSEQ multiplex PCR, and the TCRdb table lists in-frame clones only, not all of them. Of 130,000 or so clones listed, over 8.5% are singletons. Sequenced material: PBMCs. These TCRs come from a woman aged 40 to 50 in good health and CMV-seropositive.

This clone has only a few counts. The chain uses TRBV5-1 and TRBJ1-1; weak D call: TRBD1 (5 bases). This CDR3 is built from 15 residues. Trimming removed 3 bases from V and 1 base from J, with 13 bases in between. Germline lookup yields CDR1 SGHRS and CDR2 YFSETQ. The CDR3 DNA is TGCGCCAGCAGCTCCCTCGGGGGAGAGAACACTGAAGCTTTCTTT. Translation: CASSSLGGENTEAFF. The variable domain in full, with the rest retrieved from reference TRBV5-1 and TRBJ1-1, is KAGVTQTPRYLIKTRGQQVTLSCSPISGHRSVSWYQQTPGQGLQFLFEYFSETQRNKGNFPGRFSGRQFSNSRSEMNVSTLELGDSALYLCASSSLGGENTEAFFGQGTRLTVV.

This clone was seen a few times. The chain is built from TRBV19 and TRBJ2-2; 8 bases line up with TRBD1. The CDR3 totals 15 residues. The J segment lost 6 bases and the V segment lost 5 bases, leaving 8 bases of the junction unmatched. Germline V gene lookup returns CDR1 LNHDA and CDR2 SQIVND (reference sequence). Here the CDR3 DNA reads TGTGCCAGTAGTGTTGAGCAGGGGGCGTCCGGGGAGCTGTTTTTT. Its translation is CASSVEQGASGELFF. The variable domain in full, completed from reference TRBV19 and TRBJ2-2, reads DGGITQSPKYLFRKEGQNVTLSCEQNLNHDAMYWYRQDPGQGLRLIYYSQIVNDFQKGDIAEGYSVSREKKESFPLTVTSAQKNPTAFYLCASSVEQGASGELFFGEGSRLTVL.

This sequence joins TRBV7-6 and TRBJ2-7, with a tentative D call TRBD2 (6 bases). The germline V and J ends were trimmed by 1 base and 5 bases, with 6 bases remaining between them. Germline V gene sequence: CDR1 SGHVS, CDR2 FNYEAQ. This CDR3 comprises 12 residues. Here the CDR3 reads CASSLGEDEQYF. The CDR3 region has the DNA TGTGCCAGCAGCTTAGGGGAGGACGAGCAGTACTTC.

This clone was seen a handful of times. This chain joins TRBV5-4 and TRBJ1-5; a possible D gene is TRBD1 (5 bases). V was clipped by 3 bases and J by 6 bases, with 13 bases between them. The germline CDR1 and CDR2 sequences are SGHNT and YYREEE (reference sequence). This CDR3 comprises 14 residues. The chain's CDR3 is CASSSGGESQPQHF. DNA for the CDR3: TGTGCCAGCAGCTCGGGGGGGGAGAGTCAGCCCCAGCATTTT.

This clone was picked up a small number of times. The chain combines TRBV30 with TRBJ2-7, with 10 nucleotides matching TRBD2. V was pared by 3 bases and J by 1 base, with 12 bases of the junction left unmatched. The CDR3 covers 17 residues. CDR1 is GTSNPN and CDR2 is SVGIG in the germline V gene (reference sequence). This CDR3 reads CAWSPSFLAGVSYEQYF. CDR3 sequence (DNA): TGTGCCTGGAGCCCCTCGTTTCTAGCGGGGGTGTCCTACGAGCAGTACTTC.

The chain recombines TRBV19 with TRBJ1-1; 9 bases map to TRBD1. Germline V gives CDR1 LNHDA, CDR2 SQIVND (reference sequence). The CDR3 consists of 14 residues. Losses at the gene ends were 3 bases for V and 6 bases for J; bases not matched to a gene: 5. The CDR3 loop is CASSIVTGGPEAFF. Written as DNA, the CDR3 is TGTGCCAGTAGTATTGTGACAGGGGGGCCTGAAGCTTTCTTT.

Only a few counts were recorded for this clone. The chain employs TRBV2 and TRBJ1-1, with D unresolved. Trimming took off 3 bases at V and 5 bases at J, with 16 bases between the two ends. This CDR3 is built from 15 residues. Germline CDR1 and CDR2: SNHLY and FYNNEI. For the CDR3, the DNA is TGTGCCAGCAGTGAGAGGACCGAAAGGAGGACTGAAGCTTTCTTT. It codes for CASSERTERRTEAFF.

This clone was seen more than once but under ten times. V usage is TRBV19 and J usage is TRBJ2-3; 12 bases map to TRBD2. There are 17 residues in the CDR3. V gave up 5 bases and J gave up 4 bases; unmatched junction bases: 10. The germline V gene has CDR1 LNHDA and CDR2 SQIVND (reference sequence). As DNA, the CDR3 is TGTGCCAGTAGTTCCATCCGGACTAGCGGGGACCCAGATACGCAGTATTTT. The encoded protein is CASSSIRTSGDPDTQYF.

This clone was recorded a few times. In DNA form, the CDR3 reads TGTGCCAGCAGCCCCTGGACAGGGGGCACTACATATGGCTACACCTTC. Protein product: CASSPWTGGTTYGYTF. The V call is TRBV9, the J call TRBJ1-2; the match to TRBD1 covers 11 bases. Looked up from germline, CDR1 is SGDLS and CDR2 is YYNGEE. The CDR3 covers 16 residues. With 4 bases clipped from V and 5 bases from J, the junction kept 10 bases outside the gene matches. The complete variable domain, with remaining parts taken from reference TRBV9 and TRBJ1-2, reads DSGVTQTPKHLITATGQRVTLRCSPRSGDLSVYWYQQSLDQGLQFLIQYYNGEERAKGNILERFSAQQFPDLHSELNLSSLELGDSALYFCASSPWTGGTTYGYTFGSGTRLTVV.

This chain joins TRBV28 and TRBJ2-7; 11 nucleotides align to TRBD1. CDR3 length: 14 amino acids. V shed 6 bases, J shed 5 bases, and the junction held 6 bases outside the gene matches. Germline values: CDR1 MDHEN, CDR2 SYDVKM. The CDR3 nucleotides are TGTGCCAGCAGGGACAGGGGGCTAAGGGACGAGCAGTACTTC. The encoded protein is CASRDRGLRDEQYF.

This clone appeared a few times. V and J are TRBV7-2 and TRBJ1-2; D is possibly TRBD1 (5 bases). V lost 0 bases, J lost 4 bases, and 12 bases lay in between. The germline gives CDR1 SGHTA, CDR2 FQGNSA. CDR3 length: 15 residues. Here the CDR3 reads CASSLAEGTAYGYTF. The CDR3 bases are TGTGCCAGCAGCTTAGCGGAGGGGACTGCCTATGGCTACACCTTC.

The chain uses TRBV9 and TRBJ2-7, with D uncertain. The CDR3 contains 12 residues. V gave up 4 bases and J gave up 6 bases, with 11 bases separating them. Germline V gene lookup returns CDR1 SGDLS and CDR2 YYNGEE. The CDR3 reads CASSHNTGEQYF. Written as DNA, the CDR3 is TGTGCCAGCAGCCATAATACGGGCGAGCAGTACTTC.

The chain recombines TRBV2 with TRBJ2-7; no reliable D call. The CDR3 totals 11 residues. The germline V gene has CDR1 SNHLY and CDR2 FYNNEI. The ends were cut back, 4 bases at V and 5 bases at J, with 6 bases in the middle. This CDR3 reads CASSAQDEQYF. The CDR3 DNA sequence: TGTGCCAGCAGTGCCCAGGACGAGCAGTACTTC.

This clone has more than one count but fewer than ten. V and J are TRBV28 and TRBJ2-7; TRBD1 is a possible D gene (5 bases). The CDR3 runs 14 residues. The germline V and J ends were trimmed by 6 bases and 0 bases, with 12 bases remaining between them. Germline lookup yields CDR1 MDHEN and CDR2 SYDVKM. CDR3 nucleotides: TGTGCCAGCAGAGTGTTTCAGGGCTCCTACGAGCAGTACTTC. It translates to CASRVFQGSYEQYF.

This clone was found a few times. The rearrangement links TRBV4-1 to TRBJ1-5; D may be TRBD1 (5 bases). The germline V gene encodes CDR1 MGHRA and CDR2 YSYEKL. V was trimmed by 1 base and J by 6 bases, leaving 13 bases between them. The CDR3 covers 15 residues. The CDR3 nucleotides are TGCGCCAGCAGCCAAGGTCGGGGGGTGGTTCAGCCCCAGCATTTT. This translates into CASSQGRGVVQPQHF.

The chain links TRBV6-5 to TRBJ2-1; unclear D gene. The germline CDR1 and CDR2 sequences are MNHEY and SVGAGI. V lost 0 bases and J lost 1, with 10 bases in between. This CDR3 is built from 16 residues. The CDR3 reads CASSYSQLTSYNEQFF. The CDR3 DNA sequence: TGTGCCAGCAGTTACTCCCAGCTGACTTCCTACAATGAGCAGTTCTTC.

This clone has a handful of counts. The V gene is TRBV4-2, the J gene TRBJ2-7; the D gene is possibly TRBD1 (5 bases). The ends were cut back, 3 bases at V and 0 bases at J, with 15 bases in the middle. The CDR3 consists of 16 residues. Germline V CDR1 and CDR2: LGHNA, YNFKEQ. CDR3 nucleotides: TGTGCCAGCAGCCAGAGCTTGGGGCAAAACTCCTACGAGCAGTACTTC. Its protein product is CASSQSLGQNSYEQYF.

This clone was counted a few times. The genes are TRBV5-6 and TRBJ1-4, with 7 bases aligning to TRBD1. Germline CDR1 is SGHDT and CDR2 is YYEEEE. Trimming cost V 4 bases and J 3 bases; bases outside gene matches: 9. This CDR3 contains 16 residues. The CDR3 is CASSQDRVRANEKLFF. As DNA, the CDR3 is TGTGCCAGCAGCCAAGACAGGGTCCGGGCTAATGAAAAACTGTTTTTT.

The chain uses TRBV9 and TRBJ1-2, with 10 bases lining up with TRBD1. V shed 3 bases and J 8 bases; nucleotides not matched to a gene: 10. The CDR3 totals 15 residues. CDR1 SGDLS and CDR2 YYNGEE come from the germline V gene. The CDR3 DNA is TGTGCCAGCAGCGCCTCCGGGACAGGGGATGCGGGCTACACCTTC. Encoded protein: CASSASGTGDAGYTF.

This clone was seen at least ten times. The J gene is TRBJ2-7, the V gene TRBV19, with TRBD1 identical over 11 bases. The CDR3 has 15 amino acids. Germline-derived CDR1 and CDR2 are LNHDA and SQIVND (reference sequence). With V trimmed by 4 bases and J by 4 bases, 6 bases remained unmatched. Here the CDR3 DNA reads TGTGCCAGTAGTACCCAGGGACAGGGGGTTTACGAGCAGTACTTC. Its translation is CASSTQGQGVYEQYF.

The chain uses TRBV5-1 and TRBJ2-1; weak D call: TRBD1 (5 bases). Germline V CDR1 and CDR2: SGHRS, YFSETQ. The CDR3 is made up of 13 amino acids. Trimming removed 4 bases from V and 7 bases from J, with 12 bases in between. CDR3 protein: CASSQGSENEQFF. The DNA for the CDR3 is TGCGCCAGCAGCCAGGGTTCCGAAAATGAGCAGTTCTTC.

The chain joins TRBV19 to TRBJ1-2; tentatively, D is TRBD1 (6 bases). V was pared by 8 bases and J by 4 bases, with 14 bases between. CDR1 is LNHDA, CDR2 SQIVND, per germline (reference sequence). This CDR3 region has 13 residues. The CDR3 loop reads CASRTEKSYGYTF. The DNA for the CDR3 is TGTGCCAGTCGGACAGAGAAGAGCTATGGCTACACCTTC.

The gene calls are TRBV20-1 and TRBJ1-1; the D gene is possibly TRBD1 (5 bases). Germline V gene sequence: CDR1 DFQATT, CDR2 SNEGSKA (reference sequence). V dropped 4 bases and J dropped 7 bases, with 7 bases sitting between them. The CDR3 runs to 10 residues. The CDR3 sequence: CSATGNEAFF. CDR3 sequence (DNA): TGCAGTGCTACAGGGAATGAAGCTTTCTTT.

The CDR3 region has the DNA TGTGCCAGCAGCTTAGTGCAGGGGGCGAGCACTGAAGCTTTCTTT. Its translation is CASSLVQGASTEAFF. The rearrangement uses TRBV7-9 and TRBJ1-1, with 8 bases matching TRBD1. The CDR3 runs to 15 residues. The V gene end was trimmed by 1 base and the J gene end by 4 bases; junction bases not matched to a gene: 5. CDR1 SEHNR and CDR2 FQNEAQ come from the germline V gene (reference sequence).

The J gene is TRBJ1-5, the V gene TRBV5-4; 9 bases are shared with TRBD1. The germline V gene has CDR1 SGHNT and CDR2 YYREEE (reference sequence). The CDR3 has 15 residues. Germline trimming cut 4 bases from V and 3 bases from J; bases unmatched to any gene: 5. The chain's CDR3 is CASSEGQGNNQPQHF. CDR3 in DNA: TGTGCCAGCAGCGAAGGACAGGGGAACAATCAGCCCCAGCATTTT. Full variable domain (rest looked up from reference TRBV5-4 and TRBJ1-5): ETGVTQSPTHLIKTRGQQVTLRCSSQSGHNTVSWYQQALGQGPQFIFQYYREEENGRGNFPPRFSGLQFPNYSSELNVNALELDDSALYLCASSEGQGNNQPQHFGDGTRLSIL.

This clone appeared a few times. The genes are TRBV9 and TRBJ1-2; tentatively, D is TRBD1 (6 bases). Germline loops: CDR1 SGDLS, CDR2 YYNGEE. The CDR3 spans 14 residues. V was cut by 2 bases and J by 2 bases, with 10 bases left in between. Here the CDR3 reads CASSVSGANYGYTF. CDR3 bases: TGTGCCAGCAGCGTGTCAGGGGCGAACTATGGCTACACCTTC.